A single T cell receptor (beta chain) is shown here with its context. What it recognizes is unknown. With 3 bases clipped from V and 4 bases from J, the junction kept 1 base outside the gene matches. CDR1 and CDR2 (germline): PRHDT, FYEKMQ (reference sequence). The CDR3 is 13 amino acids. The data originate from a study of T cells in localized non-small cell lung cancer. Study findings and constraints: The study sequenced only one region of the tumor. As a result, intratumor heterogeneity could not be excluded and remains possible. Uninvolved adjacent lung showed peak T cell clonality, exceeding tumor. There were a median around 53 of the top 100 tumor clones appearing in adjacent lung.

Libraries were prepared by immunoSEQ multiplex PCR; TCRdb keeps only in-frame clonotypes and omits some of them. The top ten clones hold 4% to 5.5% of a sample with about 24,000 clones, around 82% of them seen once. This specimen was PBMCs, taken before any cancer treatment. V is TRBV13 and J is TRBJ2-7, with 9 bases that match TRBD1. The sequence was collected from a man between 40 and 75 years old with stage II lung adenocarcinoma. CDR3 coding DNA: TGTGCCAGCAGCTTTGGACAGGGGTACGAGCAGTACTTC. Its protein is CASSFGQGYEQYF.